The rows below give T cell receptor beta chains drawn from one sample of a study of beta chain features in type 1 diabetes. Clones were sequenced by immunoSEQ multiplex PCR, and TCRdb holds only the in-frame ones, with some missing. The repertoire includes about 620,000 clones, roughly 15% of them detected once, and roughly 0.098% sits in the top ten. Material for sequencing was naive CD4+ T cells from blood. These receptor sequences come from a man between 18 and 35 years old in good health. Each CDR3 is given with its conserved first and last residue. A D gene is named only where the DNA matches it firmly. Clone size is stated in some rows and not others, as once, few, many or a class when expanded.

j_call clone_size d_call v_call cdr3_nt cdr3_aa
TRBJ1-5 few . TRBV21-1 TGTGCCAGCAGCAAAGGGGGAGAGACAGGGGACCAGCCCCAGCATTTT CASSKGGETGDQPQHF
TRBJ1-2 few TRBD1 TRBV4-3 TGCGCCAGCAGCCAAGCCCAGGGACAGGGGGAAGGTGGCTACACCTTC CASSQAQGQGEGGYTF
TRBJ1-1 few . TRBV14 TGTGCCAGCAGCCAAGATAGCAGGGACGCTTTCTTT CASSQDSRDAFF
TRBJ1-5 . TRBD1 TRBV4-2 TGTGCCAGCAGCCCTTATACAGGGGTGGAACAGCCCCAGCATTTT CASSPYTGVEQPQHF
TRBJ1-1 . . TRBV7-9 TGTGCCAGCAGCAGAGGCGGATTGAACACTGAAGCTTTCTTT CASSRGGLNTEAFF
TRBJ2-7 few . TRBV25-1 TGTGCCAGCAGTGACCCCCTGGGCGCCAGGGGTTCCTACGAGCAGTACTTC CASSDPLGARGSYEQYF
TRBJ1-5 few TRBD1 TRBV7-2 TGTGCCAGCAGCTTAGGAGAGGGACAGGGTCGTCAGCCCCAGCATTTT CASSLGEGQGRQPQHF
TRBJ2-7 few TRBD1 TRBV6-1 TGTGCCAGCACCGCGGGACAGGGCGTTTTGATCGAGTACTTC CASTAGQGVLIEYF
TRBJ1-5 . TRBD1 TRBV7-2 TGTGCCACCACCCTTGCCGACAGGGGGGTACAGCCCCAGCATTTT CATTLADRGVQPQHF
TRBJ2-1 . . TRBV7-2 TGTGCCAGCAGCCTCTCGGTAGGGTATAACAATGAGCAGTTCTTC CASSLSVGYNNEQFF
TRBJ2-5 . TRBD2 TRBV5-1 TGCGCCAGCAGCTCCCGGCAGCGGGGAGGAGTAGAGACCCAGTACTTC CASSSRQRGGVETQYF
TRBJ2-5 . TRBD2 TRBV18 TGTGCCAGCTCCCCACTAGCGGGAGCGGAGACCCAGTACTTC CASSPLAGAETQYF
TRBJ2-5 few . TRBV30 TGTGCCTGGAGTCCGTGGCGTGTGGGGGAGACCCAGTACTTC CAWSPWRVGETQYF
TRBJ1-1 many TRBD1 TRBV30 TGTGCCTGGAGTGGACGGACAGGACGAGCTTTCTTT CAWSGRTGRAFF
TRBJ1-5 . . TRBV9 TGTGCCAGCAGCCTATACGGGACCAATCAGCCCCAGCATTTT CASSLYGTNQPQHF
TRBJ2-1 . TRBD1 TRBV9 TGTGCCAGCAGCGGTCTAGGACAGGGATCCAATGAGCAGTTCTTC CASSGLGQGSNEQFF
TRBJ2-1 . . TRBV5-4 TGTGCCAGCAGTAGGGGAGTGATGTCCTACAATGAGCAGTTCTTC CASSRGVMSYNEQFF
TRBJ2-7 . TRBD1 TRBV29-1 TGCAGCGCACGACAGGGGGCCGGTGAGCAGTACTTC CSARQGAGEQYF
TRBJ2-5 . . TRBV2 TGTGCCAGCCACCCTGACAGGAAGAAAGAGACCCAGTACTTC CASHPDRKKETQYF
TRBJ2-2 few . TRBV9 TGTGCCAGCAGCCCTCACAGGTCATCGAACACCGGGGAGCTGTTTTTT CASSPHRSSNTGELFF
TRBJ2-1 . TRBD2 TRBV7-9 TGTGCCAGCAGCTTAGGGGGAGGAGCGGGGAGGTCCTACAATGAGCAGTTCTTC CASSLGGGAGRSYNEQFF
TRBJ2-2 few . TRBV7-2 TGTGCCAGCAGTTTCGGAGGGGTGGTTAACACCGGGGAGCTGTTTTTT CASSFGGVVNTGELFF
TRBJ2-1 few TRBD1 TRBV7-9 TGTGCCAGCAGCTTGGGGACAGGGCCGAGCTCCTACAATGAGCAGTTCTTC CASSLGTGPSSYNEQFF
TRBJ1-1 . . TRBV7-2 TGTGCCAGCAGCTTAGCGCGCTACGGAACTGAAGCTTTCTTT CASSLARYGTEAFF
TRBJ1-2 few TRBD1 TRBV29-1 TGCAGCGCGCGGGACAGCGGGCGGGTCTATGGCTACACCTTC CSARDSGRVYGYTF
TRBJ2-1 . . TRBV7-9 TGTGCCAGCTGGACAGTCGGTACCTACAATGAGCAGTTCTTC CASWTVGTYNEQFF
TRBJ2-2 . TRBD1 TRBV7-2 TGTGCCAGCAGCTCAAGACAGGGGGCGGGCGGGGAGCTGTTTTTT CASSSRQGAGGELFF
TRBJ2-5 . . TRBV7-6 TGTGCCAGCAGCTTACTTGGAGCACGGAGTATTGAGACCCAGTACTTC CASSLLGARSIETQYF
TRBJ1-2 . . TRBV4-1 TGCGCCAGCAGCCAAGATGAGGGGAACTATGGCTACACCTTC CASSQDEGNYGYTF
TRBJ1-5 . . TRBV28 TGTGCCAGCAGACCGAGAAGGACCCTATACGGCGAAAATAAGGGCAATCAGCCCCAGCATTTT CASRPRRTLYGENKGNQPQHF
TRBJ2-1 few . TRBV7-9 TGTGCCAGCAGCTTAGCGGGACGGAGGACCTACAATGAGCAGTTCTTC CASSLAGRRTYNEQFF
TRBJ1-2 . TRBD1 TRBV25-1 TGTGCCAGCAGTCCAACAGGGGGCGTCGCTAACTATGGCTACACCTTC CASSPTGGVANYGYTF
TRBJ2-2 few TRBD2 TRBV19 TGTGCCAGCCAGGGACTAGCTCGAACTTACACCGGGGAGCTGTTTTTT CASQGLARTYTGELFF
TRBJ1-1 few . TRBV7-2 TGTGCCAGCAGCCCTACCGAAGGGTTGACAAAGCAAGCTTTCTTT CASSPTEGLTKQAFF
TRBJ2-3 . TRBD1 TRBV2 TGTGCCAGCAGTGCGCAGGGGGCTTCATACGATACGCAGTATTTT CASSAQGASYDTQYF
TRBJ1-5 . TRBD1 TRBV29-1 TGCAGCGTTCTGGGACAGGAGGGCAATCAGCCCCAGCATTTT CSVLGQEGNQPQHF
TRBJ2-1 . . TRBV9 TGTGCCAGCAGCGTAGTGTCAAGCCCCCCTGGCAATGAGCAGTTCTTC CASSVVSSPPGNEQFF
TRBJ2-7 few . TRBV6-6 TGTGCCAGCTCTTTGGCAGGGATTCGCTCCTACGAGCAGTACTTC CASSLAGIRSYEQYF
TRBJ2-7 few TRBD2 TRBV19 TGTGCCAGTTCGACTAGCGGTTACGAGCAGTACTTC CASSTSGYEQYF
TRBJ1-4 few . TRBV30 TGTGCCTGGTCGGGAGCTAGCCAAGAAAAACTGTTTTTT CAWSGASQEKLFF
TRBJ2-1 few . TRBV7-2 TGTGCCAGCAGCTTAATGGGGGCTGGTGTAGATGAGCAGTTCTTC CASSLMGAGVDEQFF
TRBJ2-1 few TRBD2 TRBV4-2 TGTGCCAGCAGCCTCGGGACTAGCGGGGCCCTCTCCTACAATGAGCAGTTCTTC CASSLGTSGALSYNEQFF
TRBJ1-1 few . TRBV7-8 TGTGCCAGCAGCTTCTTGAACACTGAAGCTTTCTTT CASSFLNTEAFF
TRBJ1-1 . . TRBV4-3 TGCGCCAGCAGCCAAGGGACACCTAACACTGAAGCTTTCTTT CASSQGTPNTEAFF
TRBJ1-2 few TRBD1 TRBV27 TGTGCCAGCAGTTCCAACAGGGGGAACTATGGCTACACCTTC CASSSNRGNYGYTF
TRBJ2-1 . TRBD2 TRBV4-1 TGCGCCAGCAGCCGAGTTGGCGGGAGCTGGAACAATGAGCAGTTCTTC CASSRVGGSWNNEQFF
TRBJ2-7 . TRBD1 TRBV19 TGTGCCAGTAGTTATTGGGACAGCGGCTCCTACGAGCAGTACTTC CASSYWDSGSYEQYF
TRBJ1-6 few . TRBV11-2 TGTGCCAGCAGCTTGGATTCACCCCTCCACTTT CASSLDSPLHF
TRBJ2-6 . . TRBV5-1 TGCGCCAGCATGCCCCTCGGGCAGACTGGGGCCAACGTCCTGACTTTC CASMPLGQTGANVLTF
TRBJ1-2 . . TRBV7-2 TGTGCCAGCAGCTTAGCGCGGGGGACATATGGCTACACCTTC CASSLARGTYGYTF
TRBJ1-1 few . TRBV11-3 TGTGCCAGCAGCTTAGTCTTCGGGGCTGAAGCTTTCTTT CASSLVFGAEAFF
TRBJ2-7 few TRBD2 TRBV27 TGTGCCAGCAGTCCCCGGTTGACTAGCGGGGGTAGCTCCTACGAGCAGTACTTC CASSPRLTSGGSSYEQYF
TRBJ2-2 few . TRBV6-1 TGTGCCAGCAACATCGACACAAACACCGGGGAGCTGTTTTTT CASNIDTNTGELFF
TRBJ2-2 . . TRBV2 TGTGCCAGCAGTGGCTCGAGCACCGGGGAGCTGTTTTTT CASSGSSTGELFF